This passage covers 28 T cell receptor beta chains from one sample sequenced in a study of T-cell reconstitution after alpha-beta-depleted transplantation in children. Unique molecular identifiers were built into the TCRbeta library. TCRdb used MiXCR to reprocess the PCR reads, holding one entry per CDR3 protein. Seen here are around 480,000 distinct CDR3 sequences, around a third observed once, and the top ten hold 2% to 3%. The starting material was PBMCs from the stem cell graft donor, obtained from the stem cell graft. The origin of the receptors is a human donor who donated a stem cell graft to a child with aplastic anemia.

This clonotype came up a few times. The rearrangement joins TRBV6-5 to TRBJ1-5; D is unresolved. Looked up from germline, CDR1 is MNHEY and CDR2 is SVGAGI. Trimming took 2 bases from V and 5 from J, leaving 13 bases between them. The CDR3 contains 15 residues. The CDR3 spells CASSYDSGSDQPQHF. DNA for the CDR3: TGTGCCAGCAGTTACGATTCGGGTTCAGATCAGCCCCAGCATTTT.

This clonotype has a handful of counts. The chain combines TRBV12-3 or TRBV12-4 with TRBJ1-2; D remains ambiguous. Trimming removed 2 bases at V and 4 bases at J, with 17 bases between. The CDR3 extends over 16 amino acids. The CDR3: CASSLFMQNPSYGYTF. Written as DNA, the CDR3 is TGTGCCAGCAGTTTATTTATGCAGAATCCATCCTATGGCTACACCTTC.

In its sample, this clonotype was seen a few times. The chain is built from TRBV5-5 and TRBJ1-4; a possible D gene is TRBD1 (5 bases). This CDR3 has 13 residues. CDR1 and CDR2 from the germline V gene are SGHKS and YYEKEE (reference sequence). V was clipped by 0 bases and J by 10 bases, with 10 bases between them. The CDR3 protein is CASSLAGAGKLFF. CDR3 DNA: TGTGCCAGCAGCTTGGCCGGGGCGGGAAAACTGTTTTTT.

This clonotype has only a few counts. This CDR3 reads CSAVRTGMNTEAFF. The CDR3 region has the DNA TGCAGTGCTGTTAGGACAGGAATGAACACTGAAGCTTTCTTT. The rearrangement joins TRBV20-1 to TRBJ1-1; 7 bases map to TRBD1. The CDR3 runs 14 residues. Trimming at V came to 5 bases and at J to 0 bases, leaving 6 bases not matched to a gene. Per germline, CDR1 DFQATT and CDR2 SNEGSKA (reference sequence).

This chain connects TRBV5-4 to TRBJ1-2; maybe TRBD1 (6 bases). From germline, CDR1 is SGHNT and CDR2 YYREEE (reference sequence). Trimming cost V 0 bases and J 4 bases, with 13 bases left between them. This CDR3 contains 15 residues. This CDR3 is CASSLDGGPAYGYTF. CDR3 sequence (DNA): TGTGCCAGCAGCTTGGACGGGGGCCCGGCCTATGGCTACACCTTC.

The rearrangement joins TRBV28 to TRBJ1-3, with a possible D match to TRBD1 (5 bases). V was pared by 7 bases and J by 2 bases, with 15 bases between. CDR1 MDHEN and CDR2 SYDVKM come from the germline V gene. CDR3 length: 15 amino acids. CDR3 loop: CASKEGTVAGNTIYF. The CDR3 nucleotides are TGTGCCAGCAAAGAGGGGACTGTAGCTGGAAACACCATATATTTT.

The chain combines TRBV9 with TRBJ2-1; 10 nucleotides agree with TRBD2. Germline V gives CDR1 SGDLS, CDR2 YYNGEE. V lost 0 bases and J lost 9; bases outside the gene matches: 9. The CDR3 consists of 16 residues. The CDR3 loop reads CASSVAVAGGSGEQFF. In DNA, the CDR3 is TGTGCCAGCAGCGTAGCAGTAGCGGGAGGATCTGGTGAGCAGTTCTTC.

In DNA form, the CDR3 reads TGCAGTGCTATTAAGATAACTAGCACAGATACGCAGTATTTT. Its translation is CSAIKITSTDTQYF. This chain connects TRBV20-1 to TRBJ2-3; D ambiguous. The germline V gene has CDR1 DFQATT and CDR2 SNEGSKA (reference sequence). Deletions cut 4 bases from V and 0 bases from J, with 11 bases between. This CDR3 region has 14 residues.

This clonotype was seen only a few times. The chain recombines TRBV29-1 with TRBJ1-2, with D unresolved. Trimming cost V 0 bases and J 3 bases, with 17 bases left between them. CDR3 length: 16 amino acids. Germline V gene sequence: CDR1 SQVTM, CDR2 ANQGSEA. The CDR3 bases are TGCAGCGTTGAAGATGTCGTCCAAGCCCGATACTATGGCTACACCTTC. It codes for CSVEDVVQARYYGYTF.

This clonotype was found a few times. The V call is TRBV25-1, the J call TRBJ2-1; 9 bases map to TRBD2. The CDR3 extends over 17 amino acids. Per the germline V gene, CDR1 is MGHDK and CDR2 is SYGVNS. The trim removed 3 bases at V and 0 bases at J, leaving 6 bases unmatched. Written as DNA, the CDR3 is TGTGCCAGCAGTGATGGGACTAGCTGGAGCTCCTACAATGAGCAGTTCTTC. Translation gives CASSDGTSWSSYNEQFF.

The chain uses TRBV20-1 and TRBJ2-1; 10 nucleotides match TRBD2. The CDR3 consists of 14 residues. Germline values: CDR1 DFQATT, CDR2 SNEGSKA (reference sequence). V gave up 5 bases and J gave up 9 bases; unmatched junction bases: 10. CDR3 protein: CSAPPAGGESEQFF. CDR3 nucleotide sequence: TGCAGTGCTCCCCCAGCGGGGGGGGAATCTGAGCAGTTCTTC.

This chain uses TRBV6-5 with TRBJ2-1; TRBD2 agrees at 12 bases. Germline V lookup: CDR1 MNHEY, CDR2 SVGAGI. The CDR3 is made up of 16 amino acids. V lost 4 bases to trimming and J lost 4 bases; unmatched junction nucleotides: 5. DNA for the CDR3: TGTGCCAGCAGTTTCAGACTAGCGGGGGATTACAATGAGCAGTTCTTC. It encodes CASSFRLAGDYNEQFF.

This clonotype came up a few times. The chain has TRBV7-9 and TRBJ1-2; D possibly corresponds to TRBD1 (6 bases). CDR1 is SEHNR, CDR2 FQNEAQ, per germline (reference sequence). V shed 1 base and J shed 7 bases, with 16 bases lying between them. This CDR3 comprises 15 residues. The CDR3 region has the DNA TGTGCCAGCAGCTTAGGTCCGGACAGTATGGTTGGCTACACCTTC. It specifies CASSLGPDSMVGYTF.

This clonotype was picked up a small number of times. This chain uses TRBV25-1 with TRBJ1-5, with 8 bases fitting TRBD1. The CDR3 consists of 16 residues. In germline, CDR1 is MGHDK, CDR2 SYGVNS. V shed 4 bases, J shed 6 bases, and the junction held 11 bases outside the gene matches. This chain's CDR3 is CASSAGGTGRGQPQHF. As DNA, the CDR3 is TGTGCCAGCAGTGCAGGGGGGACAGGACGTGGTCAGCCCCAGCATTTT.

The chain joins TRBV20-1 to TRBJ2-7; 9 positions match TRBD1. V gave up 5 bases and J gave up 3 bases; unmatched junction bases: 5. The germline V gene has CDR1 DFQATT and CDR2 SNEGSKA (reference sequence). This CDR3 has 13 residues. The CDR3 here is CSAPGQGVYEQYF. The CDR3 bases are TGCAGTGCTCCGGGACAGGGCGTCTACGAGCAGTACTTC.

This chain connects TRBV20-1 to TRBJ1-1; perhaps TRBD1 as D (6 bases). V was clipped by 0 bases and J by 0 bases, with 8 bases between them. The CDR3 length is 14 residues. The germline CDR1 and CDR2 sequences are DFQATT and SNEGSKA (reference sequence). The CDR3 region has the DNA TGCAGTGCTAGAGAAGGGGGACTGAACACTGAAGCTTTCTTT. Protein sequence: CSAREGGLNTEAFF.

The gene calls are TRBV18 and TRBJ2-3; D unclear. V dropped 6 bases and J dropped 0 bases, with 13 bases sitting between them. Germline V gene data show CDR1 as KGHSH and CDR2 as LQKENI. CDR3 length equals 15 residues. The DNA for the CDR3 is TGTGCCAGCTCCCTTGGGTCCATAAGCACAGATACGCAGTATTTT. Its protein product is CASSLGSISTDTQYF.

The rearrangement uses TRBV18 and TRBJ1-6; D might be TRBD1 (5 bases). Germline loops: CDR1 KGHSH, CDR2 LQKENI. The CDR3 runs 17 residues. Trimming shortened V by 2 bases and J by 7 bases, and 18 bases separated the two germline ends. In DNA, the CDR3 is TGTGCCAGCTCACCAAGCTTCGGGGCGTTCAGGAATTCACCCCTCCACTTT. Protein product: CASSPSFGAFRNSPLHF.

A few counts support this clonotype. The gene calls are TRBV9 and TRBJ2-1; TRBD2 aligns across 10 bases. This CDR3 comprises 15 residues. Germline lookup yields CDR1 SGDLS and CDR2 YYNGEE. V lost 3 bases, J lost 9 bases, and 9 bases stayed unmatched. Written as DNA, the CDR3 is TGTGCCAGCAGCGACAAAATAGCGGGAGGAAGTGAGCAGTTCTTC. Translated, it gives CASSDKIAGGSEQFF.

There are a few counts of this clonotype. The chain's CDR3 is CSVGGGPLAGYTF. DNA of the CDR3: TGCAGCGTTGGGGGCGGCCCGCTTGCTGGCTACACCTTC. The chain carries TRBV29-1 and TRBJ1-2, with D maybe TRBD1 (5 bases). The CDR3 covers 13 residues. Germline-derived CDR1 and CDR2 are SQVTM and ANQGSEA. Trimming cost V 4 bases and J 7 bases, with 16 bases left between them.

The chain employs TRBV27 and TRBJ2-3; 9 nucleotides align to TRBD1. Per germline, CDR1 MNHEY and CDR2 SMNVEV (reference sequence). V lost 2 bases and J lost 4; bases outside the gene matches: 10. The CDR3 is made up of 17 amino acids. CDR3 amino acids: CASSLLFVRDRADTQYF. The CDR3 nucleotides read TGTGCCAGCAGTTTACTTTTTGTCCGGGACAGGGCAGATACGCAGTATTTT.

V usage is TRBV5-5 and J usage is TRBJ2-1, with no clear D. The CDR3 extends over 15 amino acids. The germline CDR1 and CDR2 sequences are SGHKS and YYEKEE (reference sequence). V was clipped by 4 bases and J by 0 bases, with 11 bases between them. CDR3 nucleotide sequence: TGTGCCAGCAGCCCGGCTATCGTCTCCTACAATGAGCAGTTCTTC. This sequence encodes CASSPAIVSYNEQFF.

This clonotype was seen a handful of times. The chain uses TRBV20-1 and TRBJ2-1, with D possibly being TRBD2 (6 bases). The CDR3 runs 15 residues. The germline CDR1 and CDR2 sequences are DFQATT and SNEGSKA (reference sequence). V lost 6 bases and J 3 bases, leaving 18 bases between the germline ends. The CDR3 region has the DNA TGCAGTGCCCCTACCCCCACTAGCAGCTACAATGAGCAGTTCTTC. Translation: CSAPTPTSSYNEQFF.

The gene calls are TRBV15 and TRBJ2-3; TRBD2 might be the D (5 bases). V dropped 6 bases and J dropped 0 bases, with 10 bases sitting between them. Germline assignment: CDR1 LNHNV and CDR2 YYDKDF (reference sequence). This CDR3 has 14 amino acids. CDR3 nucleotides: TGTGCCACCAGGGGAGCCGCTAGCACAGATACGCAGTATTTT. This gives the protein CATRGAASTDTQYF. Full variable domain (outside the CDR3, taken from reference TRBV15 and TRBJ2-3): DAMVIQNPRYQVTQFGKPVTLSCSQTLNHNVMYWYQQKSSQAPKLLFHYYDKDFNNEADTPDNFQSRRPNTSFCFLDIRSPGLGDTAMYLCATRGAASTDTQYFGPGTRLTVL.

The chain has TRBV7-2 and TRBJ2-1; 11 positions match TRBD2. V shed 7 bases, J shed 5 bases, and the junction held 7 bases outside the gene matches. The CDR3 runs 15 residues. Germline lookup yields CDR1 SGHTA and CDR2 FQGNSA. CDR3 in amino acids: CASTPGLADNNEQFF. DNA for the CDR3: TGTGCCAGCACCCCGGGACTAGCGGATAACAATGAGCAGTTCTTC.

In this sample, this clonotype turned up a few times. The gene calls are TRBV5-1 and TRBJ2-4; no clear D gene. V was shortened by 1 base and J by 1 base, with 9 bases between the two germline ends. Germline loops: CDR1 SGHRS, CDR2 YFSETQ. The CDR3 has 15 residues. The DNA for the CDR3 is TGCGCCAGCAGCTTGAGTCTTACGGCCAAAAACATTCAGTACTTC. It is translated as CASSLSLTAKNIQYF.

This clonotype was seen a handful of times. CDR3 DNA sequence: TGTGCCAGCAGTCGGCCTATTGAGGATGGCTACACCTTC. This gives the protein CASSRPIEDGYTF. This chain joins TRBV12-3 or TRBV12-4 and TRBJ1-2; D not resolved. V was shortened by 5 bases and J by 6 bases, with 13 bases between the two germline ends. CDR3 length: 13 residues.

CDR3 nucleotides: TGTGCCAGCAGCTTAGAGGGTATCCCTTACTCTGGAAACACCATATATTTT. This encodes CASSLEGIPYSGNTIYF. The V gene is TRBV7-9, the J gene TRBJ1-3; the D is unclear. Germline V gene data show CDR1 as SEHNR and CDR2 as FQNEAQ (reference sequence). With 1 base removed from V and 0 bases from J, the gap between germline ends came to 13 bases. This CDR3 is built from 17 residues.